This T cell receptor beta chain was sequenced for a study of cytomegalovirus exposure and HLA in healthy donors. Whole-study findings and limits: Within a later analysis, the majority of CMV-associated TCR beta chains appeared HLA-restricted.

It was with 60 Vbeta and 13 Jbeta primers that the PCR ran. Sequencing used immunoSEQ multiplex PCR; TCRdb keeps in-frame clones, though not all of them. Seen here are roughly 100,000 clones, approximately 86% observed once, and the top ten hold 5.5% to 7%. V was trimmed by 7 bases and J by 5 bases, leaving 11 bases between them. This CDR3 comprises 12 residues. Per germline, CDR1 MNHEY and CDR2 SVGAGI. Regarding this clone: What it binds is not known.

The chain employs TRBV6-5 and TRBJ2-5; D is possibly TRBD1 (6 bases). The sequence was obtained from a man younger than 35 in good health and CMV-seronegative. The source material was PBMCs. The CDR3 nucleotides read TGTGCCAGCATAACAGGGTCGGAGACCCAGTACTTC. This sequence encodes CASITGSETQYF.